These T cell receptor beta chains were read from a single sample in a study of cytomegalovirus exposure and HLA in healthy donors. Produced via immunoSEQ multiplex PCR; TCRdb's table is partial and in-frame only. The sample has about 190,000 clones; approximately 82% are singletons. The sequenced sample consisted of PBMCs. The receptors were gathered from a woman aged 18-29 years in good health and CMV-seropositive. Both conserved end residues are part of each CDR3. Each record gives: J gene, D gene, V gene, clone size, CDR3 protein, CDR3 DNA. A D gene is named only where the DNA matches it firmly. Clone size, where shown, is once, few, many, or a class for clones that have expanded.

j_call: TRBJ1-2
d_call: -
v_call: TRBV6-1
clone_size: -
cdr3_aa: CASRGSGDYGYTF
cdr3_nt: TGTGCCAGCAGGGGGTCGGGGGACTATGGCTACACCTTC

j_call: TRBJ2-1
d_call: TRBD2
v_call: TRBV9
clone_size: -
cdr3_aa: CASSVSGSGGGVFESYNEQFF
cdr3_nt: TGTGCCAGCAGCGTGAGTGGTAGCGGGGGGGGCGTGTTTGAGTCCTACAATGAGCAGTTCTTC

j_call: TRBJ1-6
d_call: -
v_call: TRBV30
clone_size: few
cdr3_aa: CAWSREGNSPLHF
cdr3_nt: TGTGCCTGGAGTCGAGAGGGTAATTCACCCCTCCACTTT

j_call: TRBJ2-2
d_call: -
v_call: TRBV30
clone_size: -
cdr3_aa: CARGELGWTGELFF
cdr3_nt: TGTGCCCGCGGGGAGCTGGGGTGGACCGGGGAGCTGTTTTTT

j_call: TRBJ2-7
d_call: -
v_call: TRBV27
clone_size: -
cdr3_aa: CASGLGAGAYEQYF
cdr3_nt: TGCGCCAGCGGGTTGGGGGCGGGGGCGTACGAGCAGTACTTC

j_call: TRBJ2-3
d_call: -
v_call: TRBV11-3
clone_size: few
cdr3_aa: CASRGYSDTQYF
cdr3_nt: TGTGCCAGCAGGGGCTATTCAGATACGCAGTATTTT

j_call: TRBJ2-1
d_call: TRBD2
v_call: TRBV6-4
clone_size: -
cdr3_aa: CASSESGTSFEQFF
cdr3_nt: TGTGCCAGCAGTGAATCAGGGACTAGCTTTGAGCAGTTCTTC

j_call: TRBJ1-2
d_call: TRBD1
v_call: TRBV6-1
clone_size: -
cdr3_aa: CASRVNTGALYGYTF
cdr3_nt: TGTGCCAGCAGGGTTAATACAGGGGCCCTCTATGGCTACACCTTC

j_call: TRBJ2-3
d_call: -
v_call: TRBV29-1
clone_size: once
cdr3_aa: CSVSLTGYSTDTQYF
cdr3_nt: TGCAGCGTATCCTTGACGGGGTACTCCACAGATACGCAGTATTTT

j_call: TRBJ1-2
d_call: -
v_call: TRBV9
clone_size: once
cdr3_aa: CASSTSGSKYYGYTF
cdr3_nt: TGTGCCAGCAGCACCTCGGGGTCCAAGTACTATGGCTACACCTTC

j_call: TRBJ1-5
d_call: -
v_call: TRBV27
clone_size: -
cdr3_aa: CASSLSTAGHDQPQHF
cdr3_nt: TGTGCCAGCAGTTTATCGACGGCGGGCCACGATCAGCCCCAGCATTTT

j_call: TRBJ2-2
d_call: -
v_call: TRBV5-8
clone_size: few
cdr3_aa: CASSPSRRPGELFF
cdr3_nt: TGTGCCAGCAGCCCTTCTAGGAGGCCCGGGGAGCTGTTTTTT